This TCR beta chain stems from a study of radiation and T cells in renal cell carcinoma. Produced via immunoSEQ multiplex PCR; TCRdb's table is partial and in-frame only. Among over 120,000 clones listed, around nine tenths were seen once. Time point described: blood 4 weeks post-SBRT, at nephrectomy. As to treatment: 15 Gy SBRT to primary tumor, nephrectomy 4 weeks later. Radiation-treated patients gave blood at baseline, week 2 and week 4. The tumor was a clear cell renal cell carcinoma. Study-level findings and limits: In blood, top tumor clones expanded by 2 weeks, shrinking by 4.

The CDR3 length is 13 residues. Germline loops: CDR1 GTSNPN, CDR2 SVGIG (reference sequence). V dropped 4 bases and J dropped 2 bases, with 11 bases sitting between them. Details on this clone: No antigen is known for it.

Here the sequenced sample was blood, taken from a patient whose treatment included radiotherapy and nephrectomy. The chain employs TRBV30 and TRBJ1-1, with D hard to call. This sequence was found in a woman between 50 and 59 years old with renal cell carcinoma. The CDR3 here is CAWTRGSNTEAFF. The DNA of the CDR3 is TGTGCCTGGACCAGAGGGAGCAACACTGAAGCTTTCTTT.